This T cell receptor (beta chain) is from a study of blood T cells in healthy people across ages. Donors were healthy Caucasian individuals from Russia aged roughly 6 to 90. This clonotype was recorded a few times. A second PCR, run for roughly 6 to 11 cycles, used a sample-barcoded 5' primer plus a J-beta primer mix. Every cDNA was tagged by a template-switch adaptor with 12 random nucleotides. TCRdb reprocessed the 5' RACE reads via MiXCR and lists one record per CDR3 protein. The sample lists 1.8 million or so distinct CDR3 sequences, more than 35% seen once, with roughly 24% in the top ten. There are 11 residues in the CDR3. CDR1 is SNHLY and CDR2 is FYNNEI in the germline V gene. The ends were cut back, 7 bases at V and 4 bases at J, with 7 bases in the middle.

This chain connects TRBV2 to TRBJ2-5, with D possibly being TRBD1 (6 bases). The TCR originated in a human donor in good health. The sequencing input was blood. In DNA, the CDR3 is TGTGCCAGCAAACAGGGAGAGACCCAGTACTTC. Encoded protein: CASKQGETQYF.